The clone carrying this T cell receptor (beta chain) was detected only once. Sequencing was performed with immunoSEQ multiplex PCR; in TCRdb, only in-frame clones are kept and a portion is missing. The data show about 250,000 clones, roughly four fifths seen once. The record originates from a study of blood T cell repertoires in COVID-19. Trimming took off 1 base at V and 8 bases at J, with 14 bases between the two ends. CDR3 size: 14 residues. Germline assignment: CDR1 SGHTA and CDR2 FQGNSA. This rearrangement joins TRBV7-2 to TRBJ1-2, with D possibly TRBD1 on 6 matching bases. The sample was peripheral blood. The sequence derives from a woman aged 70-85 years with acute or convalescent COVID-19. CDR3 in amino acids: CASSLEPGARGYTF. Here the CDR3 DNA reads TGTGCCAGCAGCTTAGAACCAGGGGCTAGAGGCTACACCTTC.